These 23 T cell receptor beta chains were all obtained from the same sample, sequenced in a study of control samples from healthy donors and cancer patients. Libraries were prepared by immunoSEQ multiplex PCR; TCRdb keeps only in-frame clonotypes and omits some of them. The sample contains 130,000 to 150,000 clones, roughly 94% of which appear only once. Sequenced: PBMCs. The receptors originated from a man between 60 and 75 years old with colorectal cancer.

The chain joins TRBV5-4 to TRBJ1-5; maybe TRBD1 (5 bases). The V end lost 4 bases, the J end lost 4 bases, and 15 bases lay between the germline ends. This CDR3 is built from 15 residues. The germline V gene encodes CDR1 SGHNT and CDR2 YYREEE (reference sequence). CDR3 residues: CASSTGPEGNQPQHF. As DNA, the CDR3 is TGTGCCAGCAGCACGGGCCCCGAGGGGAATCAGCCCCAGCATTTT. Full variable domain (remainder filled in from reference TRBV5-4 and TRBJ1-5): ETGVTQSPTHLIKTRGQQVTLRCSSQSGHNTVSWYQQALGQGPQFIFQYYREEENGRGNFPPRFSGLQFPNYSSELNVNALELDDSALYLCASSTGPEGNQPQHFGDGTRLSIL.

The chain has TRBV4-3 and TRBJ2-1, with TRBD2 matching 9 bases. Germline-derived CDR1 and CDR2 are LGHNA and YSLEER. The V gene end was trimmed by 0 bases and the J gene end by 0 bases; junction bases not matched to a gene: 12. This CDR3 contains 20 residues. CDR3 loop: CASSQELGLAGTSSYNEQFF. The CDR3 DNA sequence: TGCGCCAGCAGCCAAGAATTAGGGCTAGCGGGGACTAGCTCCTACAATGAGCAGTTCTTC.

The genes are TRBV6-6 and TRBJ1-2; D may be TRBD1 (5 bases). Between the trimmed V and J ends, which lost 6 bases and 4 bases, there was a span of 15 bases. This CDR3 has 14 amino acids. Germline assignment: CDR1 MNHNY and CDR2 SVGAGI (reference sequence). The CDR3: CASSPHGGSYGYTF. CDR3 DNA: TGTGCCAGCAGCCCCCATGGGGGGTCCTATGGCTACACCTTC.

This clone has only one observation. The rearrangement uses TRBV14 and TRBJ2-3; 8 bases align to TRBD1. Germline V gene sequence: CDR1 SGHDN, CDR2 FVKESK. Trimming cost V 6 bases and J 4 bases; bases outside gene matches: 9. CDR3 size: 15 residues. The CDR3: CASSLTGGLADTQYF. The CDR3 DNA sequence: TGTGCCAGCAGTCTTACAGGGGGGCTGGCAGATACGCAGTATTTT.

V and J are TRBV7-9 and TRBJ2-3; TRBD2 agrees at 13 bases. J was trimmed by 1 base and V by 5 bases; bases with no gene match: 9. The CDR3 runs 18 residues. Per germline, CDR1 SEHNR and CDR2 FQNEAQ (reference sequence). The CDR3 is CASSDTSGLAGGTDTQYF. CDR3 nucleotides: TGTGCCAGCAGCGACACCTCCGGACTAGCGGGGGGCACAGATACGCAGTATTTT.

The rearrangement joins TRBV27 to TRBJ1-2, with 9 bases identical to TRBD1. Per the germline V gene, CDR1 is MNHEY and CDR2 is SMNVEV (reference sequence). V lost 5 bases to trimming and J lost 4 bases; unmatched junction nucleotides: 5. The CDR3 totals 14 residues. The CDR3: CASSQTGGVYGYTF. The CDR3 nucleotides are TGTGCCAGCAGTCAAACAGGGGGCGTCTATGGCTACACCTTC.

The chain links TRBV4-1 to TRBJ2-2, with a weak D call TRBD1 (6 bases). CDR3 length: 21 residues. Trimming took off 0 bases at V and 8 bases at J, with 31 bases between the two ends. CDR1 and CDR2 (germline): MGHRA, YSYEKL. CDR3: CASSQDPSKIARGGRSGELFF. As DNA, the CDR3 is TGCGCCAGCAGCCAAGATCCGTCCAAGATAGCCAGGGGTGGGAGATCGGGGGAGCTGTTTTTT.

V usage is TRBV4-2 and J usage is TRBJ1-4, with a possible D match to TRBD1 (6 bases). The germline V and J ends were trimmed by 5 bases and 2 bases, with 12 bases remaining between them. Germline V gives CDR1 LGHNA, CDR2 YNFKEQ. The CDR3 is 15 residues long. In nucleotides, the CDR3 is TGTGCCAGCAGCTCACAGGGAAGGACTAATGAAAAACTGTTTTTT. It codes for CASSSQGRTNEKLFF.

This clone appeared once. The J gene is TRBJ1-2, the V gene TRBV11-3, with unresolved D. V was pared by 2 bases and J by 5 bases, with 6 bases between. The V gene's germline CDR1 is SGHNT and CDR2 YENEEA. The CDR3 runs to 12 residues. The CDR3 DNA sequence: TGTGCCAGCAGCTTAAGTGGATATGGCTACACCTTC. Its protein is CASSLSGYGYTF.

The genes are TRBV3-1 (or the pseudogene TRBV3-2) and TRBJ2-7, with 9 bases fitting TRBD1. The trim removed 6 bases at V and 2 bases at J, leaving 5 bases unmatched. The germline gives CDR1 LGHDT, CDR2 YNNKEL (reference sequence). The CDR3 runs to 14 residues. CDR3 sequence reads: CASSPGTGTYEQYF. In nucleotides, the CDR3 is TGTGCCAGCAGTCCCGGGACAGGGACCTACGAGCAGTACTTC.

The gene calls are TRBV9 and TRBJ1-1, with unresolved D. Germline loops: CDR1 SGDLS, CDR2 YYNGEE. The V end lost 0 bases, the J end lost 1 base, and 7 bases lay between the germline ends. This CDR3 is 14 amino acids long. The CDR3 DNA sequence: TGTGCCAGCAGCGTAGGTGAGGCGAACACTGAAGCTTTCTTT. Protein: CASSVGEANTEAFF.

The chain carries TRBV6-5 and TRBJ2-3; 8 bases line up with TRBD2. From germline, CDR1 is MNHEY and CDR2 SVGAGI. This CDR3 is 14 amino acids long. The V and J ends lost 5 bases and 4 bases, in that order; junction bases with no gene match: 5. In DNA form, the CDR3 reads TGTGCCAGCAGTAGCGGGGGAACCGCAGATACGCAGTATTTT. Translated: CASSSGGTADTQYF.

The chain has TRBV13 and TRBJ2-6; D remains unclear. The germline CDR1 and CDR2 sequences are PRHDT and FYEKMQ (reference sequence). Trimming left V 0 bases short and J 0 bases short, with 9 bases between. The CDR3 has 17 residues. The DNA for the CDR3 is TGTGCCAGCAGCTTAGGGGGTCACCACTCTGGGGCCAACGTCCTGACTTTC. It is translated as CASSLGGHHSGANVLTF.

The chain links TRBV3-1 (or the pseudogene TRBV3-2) to TRBJ1-1; 7 nucleotides line up with TRBD1. Germline CDR1 LGHDT, CDR2 YNNKEL (reference sequence). Trimming cost V 4 bases and J 7 bases; bases outside gene matches: 9. The CDR3 has 14 residues. The CDR3, as DNA: TGTGCCAGCAGCCCGAAACAGGGGCTCTTTGAAGCTTTCTTT. Protein: CASSPKQGLFEAFF.

This rearrangement joins TRBV24-1 to TRBJ1-1; 7 bases are shared with TRBD1. Unmatched junction bases numbered 11, after V lost 4 bases and J lost 1 base. Germline CDR1 KGHDR, CDR2 SFDVKD. The CDR3 length is 17 residues. DNA for the CDR3: TGTGCCACCAGTGACCCTCCCGTGACAGGGCCGAACACTGAAGCTTTCTTT. As protein: CATSDPPVTGPNTEAFF.

This chain connects TRBV30 to TRBJ1-2, with D possibly being TRBD1 (5 bases). The CDR3 is made up of 13 amino acids. Germline CDR1 GTSNPN, CDR2 SVGIG (reference sequence). The germline V and J ends were trimmed by 4 bases and 4 bases, with 13 bases remaining between them. The CDR3 is CAWIKGLGYGYTF. CDR3 in DNA: TGTGCCTGGATTAAGGGGCTGGGCTATGGCTACACCTTC. Variable domain in full (rest from reference TRBV30 and TRBJ1-2): SQTIHQWPATLVQPVGSPLSLECTVEGTSNPNLYWYRQAAGRGLQLLFYSVGIGQISSEVPQNLSASRPQDRQFILSSKKLLLSDSGFYLCAWIKGLGYGYTFGSGTRLTVV.

This clone was seen only once. The gene calls are TRBV4-1 and TRBJ1-1; 7 bases align to TRBD1. With V trimmed by 2 bases and J by 4 bases, 7 bases remained unmatched. Germline CDR1 MGHRA, CDR2 YSYEKL. This CDR3 comprises 15 residues. The CDR3 nucleotides read TGCGCCAGCAGCCAAAACAGGGGTGAGGGCACTGAAGCTTTCTTT. Translating it yields CASSQNRGEGTEAFF.

The chain carries TRBV9 and TRBJ1-2, with D possibly matching TRBD1 (5 bases). Trimming shortened V by 1 base and J by 1 base, and 8 bases separated the two germline ends. Looked up from germline, CDR1 is SGDLS and CDR2 is YYNGEE. This CDR3 comprises 14 residues. CDR3 loop: CASSVSGGNYGYTF. The CDR3 DNA is TGTGCCAGCAGCGTATCCGGGGGTAACTATGGCTACACCTTC.

This clone was picked up one time. The rearrangement links TRBV5-6 to TRBJ2-7, with TRBD1 identical over 7 bases. Germline values: CDR1 SGHDT, CDR2 YYEEEE. This CDR3 region has 14 residues. Germline trimming cut 0 bases from V and 9 bases from J; bases unmatched to any gene: 9. The CDR3 sequence is CASSLGQGRASQYF. In nucleotides, the CDR3 is TGTGCCAGCAGCTTGGGACAGGGACGGGCTTCGCAGTACTTC.

This chain links TRBV27 with TRBJ2-4, with 7 bases fitting TRBD2. The CDR3 is 16 residues long. Germline V gene sequence: CDR1 MNHEY, CDR2 SMNVEV (reference sequence). V gave up 0 bases and J gave up 6 bases; unmatched junction bases: 8. CDR3 sequence: CASSLSAGSLLNIQYF. CDR3 DNA: TGTGCCAGCAGTTTATCAGCGGGGTCCCTGTTAAACATTCAGTACTTC.

This clone was counted once. The chain has TRBV6-5 and TRBJ2-1; TRBD1 might be the D (6 bases). CDR1 and CDR2 from the germline V gene are MNHEY and SVGAGI. This CDR3 is built from 13 residues. The V and J ends lost 1 base and 5 bases respectively, with 6 bases between them. CDR3 amino acids: CASSYWTDNEQFF. The CDR3 nucleotides read TGTGCCAGCAGTTACTGGACAGACAATGAGCAGTTCTTC.

The rearrangement links TRBV18 to TRBJ1-2, with D perhaps matching TRBD1 (5 bases). V lost 4 bases to trimming and J lost 4 bases, with 19 bases between them. Looked up from germline, CDR1 is KGHSH and CDR2 is LQKENI. This CDR3 has 16 amino acids. CDR3 residues: CASSRSGARGGYGYTF. Written as DNA, the CDR3 is TGTGCCAGCTCACGGTCAGGTGCCCGTGGGGGCTATGGCTACACCTTC.

The CDR3 here is CASSPGGGAEAFF. The CDR3 region has the DNA TGTGCCAGCAGCCCGGGGGGGGGCGCTGAAGCTTTCTTT. V gene TRBV11-2 combines with J gene TRBJ1-1, with D possibly TRBD1 on 6 matching bases. In germline, CDR1 is SGHAT, CDR2 FQNNGV. This CDR3 region has 13 residues. V lost 5 bases and J lost 6, with 13 bases in between.